This passage covers 7 T cell receptor beta chains from one sample sequenced in a study of cytomegalovirus exposure and HLA in healthy donors. Generated by immunoSEQ multiplex PCR, the TCRdb table keeps only in-frame clones and is missing some. Found here are 50,000 to 65,000 clones, around 96% of them singletons; the top ten hold roughly 1%. The specimen was PBMCs. The receptors come from a young woman in good health and CMV-seronegative.

The J gene is TRBJ2-6, the V gene TRBV18; D perhaps matches TRBD2 (6 bases). Trimming removed 5 bases at V and 0 bases at J, with 8 bases between. Germline V CDR1 and CDR2: KGHSH, LQKENI. The CDR3 consists of 15 residues. The chain's CDR3 is CASSDGSSGANVLTF. The CDR3 nucleotides are TGTGCCAGCTCAGACGGGAGCTCTGGGGCCAACGTCCTGACTTTC.

This clone was recorded once. V usage is TRBV28 and J usage is TRBJ2-5; 10 nucleotides match TRBD2. Trimming took 3 bases from V and 5 from J; bases not matched to a gene: 9. Germline CDR1 reads MDHEN; CDR2 reads SYDVKM. This CDR3 is built from 16 residues. The CDR3 is CASSFLSGGADETQYF. CDR3 DNA sequence: TGTGCCAGCAGTTTCTTAAGCGGGGGGGCGGATGAGACCCAGTACTTC.

V usage is TRBV19 and J usage is TRBJ2-3, with 9 bases that match TRBD2. CDR1 and CDR2 (germline): LNHDA, SQIVND (reference sequence). V lost 7 bases, J lost 6 bases, and 11 bases stayed unmatched. The CDR3 has 15 amino acids. The CDR3 DNA reads as TGTGCCAGTACGCCCGGGGCTAGCGGGACTGATACGCAGTATTTT. Translation: CASTPGASGTDTQYF.

J is TRBJ2-1 and V is TRBV28, with TRBD2 identical over 13 bases. Germline CDR1 and CDR2: MDHEN and SYDVKM. V was pared by 5 bases and J by 0 bases, with 4 bases of the junction left unmatched. The CDR3 is 17 amino acids. Here the CDR3 reads CASSGTSGAGSYNEQFF. The DNA of the CDR3 is TGTGCCAGCAGTGGGACTAGCGGGGCGGGCTCCTACAATGAGCAGTTCTTC.

The V call is TRBV9, the J call TRBJ2-4; a weak D match, TRBD2 (7 bases). CDR3 length: 13 amino acids. V was cut by 4 bases and J by 5 bases, with 10 bases left in between. CDR1 and CDR2 (germline): SGDLS, YYNGEE. CDR3 sequence (DNA): TGTGCCAGCAGCTGGGGGGGCCAAAACATTCAGTACTTC. Its protein product is CASSWGGQNIQYF.

The chain combines TRBV20-1 with TRBJ2-7; 7 nucleotides agree with TRBD1. The CDR3 spans 11 residues. The ends lost 5 bases at V and 3 bases at J; junction bases unmatched: 1. The germline CDR1 and CDR2 sequences are DFQATT and SNEGSKA (reference sequence). CDR3 loop: CSAHRGYEQYF. CDR3 coding DNA: TGCAGTGCTCACAGGGGCTACGAGCAGTACTTC.

V gene TRBV27 combines with J gene TRBJ1-4; the match to TRBD1 covers 8 bases. The germline V gene has CDR1 MNHEY and CDR2 SMNVEV (reference sequence). Unmatched junction bases numbered 2, after V lost 0 bases and J lost 8 bases. The length of the CDR3 is 14 residues. The CDR3 sequence: CASSLSGQAEKLFF. Written as DNA, the CDR3 is TGTGCCAGCAGTTTATCGGGACAGGCAGAAAAACTGTTTTTT.